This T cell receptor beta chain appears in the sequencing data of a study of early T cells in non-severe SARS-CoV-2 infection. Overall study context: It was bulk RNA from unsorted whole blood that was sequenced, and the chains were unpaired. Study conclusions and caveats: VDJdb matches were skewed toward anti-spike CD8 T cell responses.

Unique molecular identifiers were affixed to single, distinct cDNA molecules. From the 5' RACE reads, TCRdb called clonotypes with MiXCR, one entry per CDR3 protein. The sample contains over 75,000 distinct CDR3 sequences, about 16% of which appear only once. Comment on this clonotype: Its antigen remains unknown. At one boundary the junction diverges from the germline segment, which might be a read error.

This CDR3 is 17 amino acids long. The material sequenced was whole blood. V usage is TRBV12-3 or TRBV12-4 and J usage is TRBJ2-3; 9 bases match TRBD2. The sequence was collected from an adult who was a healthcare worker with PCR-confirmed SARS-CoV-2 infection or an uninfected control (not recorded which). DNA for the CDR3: TGTGCCAGCAGTTCACTTTTCGGTAGCGGGAGCACAGAAACGCAGTATTTT. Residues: CASSSLFGSGSTETQYF.